Here is one T cell receptor (beta chain) with its context. The antigen remains undetermined. Researchers ran the assay at a deep level. TCRdb's table, derived via immunoSEQ multiplex PCR, lists solely in-frame clones and lacks some. The table lists 2 million to 2.5 million clones, just over 90% of them singletons, with 0.39% in the top ten. The sample belongs to a study of shared clonotypes between healthy human individuals. General observations from the study: Few donors restricted represented genetic and exposure-history diversity. Sampling included only blood; tissue repertoires likely differ. The study generally estimated greater richness for naive than memory subsets.

Trimming stripped 5 bases from V and 0 bases from J, with 8 bases between. The CDR3 sequence is 13 residues long. Germline V gives CDR1 SGHTS, CDR2 YDEGEE. The sequence derives from a man between 18 and 35 years old in good health. Some clones in this sample may be carry-over from other donors' samples. V gene TRBV5-8 combines with J gene TRBJ2-5; D is unresolved. Sequenced: naive CD4+ T cells from PBMCs. Subset: CD45RA+ positively selected. The CDR3: CASRLLHQETQYF. The CDR3 nucleotides are TGTGCCAGCAGACTGTTACACCAAGAGACCCAGTACTTC.